The T cell receptor (beta chain) under discussion was sequenced for a study of shared clonotypes between healthy human individuals. Looking at the study overall: CD4 naive and CD4 memory each took three plates per donor, while CD8 naive took two and CD8 memory one. The study, taken as a whole, reports: Sequencing of the sorted subsets was shown by rarefaction to be incomplete despite large depth.

This clone was detected ten times or more. The antigen remains undetermined. The germline CDR1 and CDR2 sequences are SQVTM and ANQGSEA. There are 14 residues in the CDR3. The trim removed 5 bases at V and 5 bases at J, leaving 9 bases unmatched. As processed by the authors: ImmunoSEQ output lacked quality scores and full-length reads, limiting matched filtering. The repertoire was sequenced with immunoSEQ multiplex PCR; TCRdb's copy has only in-frame clones and lacks some. V and J calls plus clone size are reproduced from that table; the DNA served to infer D and trimming. Here the sample spans almost 750,000 clones, approximately 72% being singletons.

This chain joins TRBV29-1 and TRBJ1-5; 7 bases map to TRBD1. The receptor was isolated from a woman aged 25-40 years in good health. Sample: memory CD4+ T cells sorted from blood. Subset: CD45RA-negative fraction. The chain's CDR3 is CSVREQGWDQPQHF. CDR3 coding DNA: TGCAGCGTTCGGGAACAGGGGTGGGATCAGCCCCAGCATTTT.